One and the same sample provided the 15 T cell receptor beta chains below, sequenced in a study of shared clonotypes between healthy human individuals. The method was immunoSEQ multiplex PCR; TCRdb's version includes in-frame clones alone and lacks a portion of them. The table has 2 million to 2.5 million clones, just over 90% seen once; the top ten hold about 0.41%. The sequencing sample was made of naive CD4+ T cells from PBMCs. Regarding subset: CD45RA+ positively selected. These receptors were collected from a young man in good health. Some clones in this sample may be carry-over from other donors' samples.

This chain joins TRBV28 and TRBJ2-1; TRBD2 aligns across 9 bases. The CDR3 totals 14 residues. Germline CDR1 is MDHEN and CDR2 is SYDVKM. V was clipped by 6 bases and J by 9 bases; unmatched bases: 9. The CDR3 here is CASSPYGLAFEQFF. CDR3 DNA sequence: TGTGCCAGCAGCCCATACGGACTAGCGTTTGAGCAGTTCTTC.

V gene TRBV15 combines with J gene TRBJ2-5, with no clear D. The CDR3 has 19 residues. Germline CDR1 LNHNV, CDR2 YYDKDF (reference sequence). The V end was cut by 2 bases, the J end by 5 bases, with 27 bases between. The CDR3 nucleotides are TGTGCCACCAGCAGACTGAAAATAAGTTCCCGGGTCCAGAGCGAGACCCAGTACTTC. Protein sequence: CATSRLKISSRVQSETQYF.

A single count supports this clone. V gene TRBV4-1 combines with J gene TRBJ2-1, with TRBD2 matching over 11 bases. J lost 10 bases, V lost 2 bases, and 10 bases had no gene match. CDR1 is MGHRA and CDR2 is YSYEKL in the germline V gene. The CDR3 runs to 16 residues. This CDR3 is CASSQNLAGGGREQFF. For the CDR3, the DNA is TGCGCCAGCAGCCAAAACCTAGCGGGAGGCGGGCGGGAGCAGTTCTTC.

The CDR3 sequence is CASSGGGGDTQYF. DNA of the CDR3: TGTGCCAGCAGTGGAGGAGGGGGAGATACGCAGTATTTT. This rearrangement joins TRBV28 to TRBJ2-3, with D possibly being TRBD1 or TRBD2 (6 bases each). V lost 5 bases and J lost 5, with 11 bases in between. This CDR3 is built from 13 residues. Germline V lookup: CDR1 MDHEN, CDR2 SYDVKM.

V gene TRBV28 combines with J gene TRBJ2-6, with 8 bases fitting TRBD1. Trimming removed 3 bases from V and 0 bases from J; junction bases left unmatched: 1. Germline V gene sequence: CDR1 MDHEN, CDR2 SYDVKM. This CDR3 has 16 amino acids. CDR3 coding DNA: TGTGCCAGCAGTTTCGGACAGGGCTCTGGGGCCAACGTCCTGACTTTC. This codes for CASSFGQGSGANVLTF.

The chain uses TRBV5-4 and TRBJ2-3, with D unclear. Germline CDR1 and CDR2: SGHNT and YYREEE (reference sequence). The CDR3 is 15 residues long. The V end was cut by 1 base, the J end by 2 bases, with 11 bases between. The CDR3 DNA sequence: TGTGCCAGCAGCTTGCTGCGTACAACCACAGATACGCAGTATTTT. Residues: CASSLLRTTTDTQYF.

This chain joins TRBV18 and TRBJ1-1; D remains unclear. The CDR3 has 17 amino acids. V gave up 3 bases and J gave up 3 bases, with 20 bases separating them. The germline V gene has CDR1 KGHSH and CDR2 LQKENI. The DNA for the CDR3 is TGTGCCAGCTCACCGCAGCGGGCCGTTATCGGGGACACTGAAGCTTTCTTT. This encodes CASSPQRAVIGDTEAFF.

The gene calls are TRBV5-4 and TRBJ2-7, with 12 bases that match TRBD1. Germline V gives CDR1 SGHNT, CDR2 YYREEE (reference sequence). This CDR3 region has 15 residues. After removal of 4 bases from V and 3 bases from J, the junction contained 5 bases not matched to a gene. CDR3 in amino acids: CASSPGQGAIYEQYF. Written as DNA, the CDR3 is TGTGCCAGCAGCCCGGGACAGGGGGCGATCTACGAGCAGTACTTC.

The chain carries TRBV27 and TRBJ2-2, with D unresolved. Germline lookup yields CDR1 MNHEY and CDR2 SMNVEV (reference sequence). V was clipped by 1 base and J by 6 bases, with 9 bases between them. This CDR3 region has 14 residues. The CDR3 nucleotides read TGTGCCAGCAGTTTATGGAGAGGTTCCGGGGAGCTGTTTTTT. Protein sequence: CASSLWRGSGELFF.

The V gene is TRBV6-6, the J gene TRBJ2-7; a possible D gene is TRBD1 (6 bases). Germline V lookup: CDR1 MNHNY, CDR2 SVGAGI (reference sequence). The V and J ends lost 6 bases and 3 bases respectively, with 12 bases between them. CDR3 length equals 13 residues. Here the CDR3 DNA reads TGTGCCAGCAGCCGGGACACCTACTACGAGCAGTACTTC. Translating gives CASSRDTYYEQYF.

The chain links TRBV28 to TRBJ2-7, with TRBD2 identical over 10 bases. The V gene end was trimmed by 1 base and the J gene end by 9 bases; junction bases not matched to a gene: 12. Germline V lookup: CDR1 MDHEN, CDR2 SYDVKM. The CDR3 is 16 residues long. The CDR3 sequence: CASSLSPLAGRGRQYF. CDR3 sequence (DNA): TGTGCCAGCAGTTTATCCCCACTAGCGGGACGAGGCCGGCAGTACTTC.

The chain carries TRBV27 and TRBJ1-1; TRBD1 matches at 9 bases. Trimming cost V 4 bases and J 4 bases; bases outside gene matches: 10. Germline V gene lookup returns CDR1 MNHEY and CDR2 SMNVEV (reference sequence). This CDR3 region has 16 residues. The CDR3 spells CASSSRRDREGTEAFF. CDR3 nucleotide sequence: TGTGCCAGCAGTTCCCGCCGGGACAGGGAGGGCACTGAAGCTTTCTTT.

This chain uses TRBV7-2 with TRBJ2-3; D is perhaps TRBD2 (6 bases). The CDR3 sequence is 15 residues long. Trimming pared 1 base from V and 2 bases from J, leaving 10 bases between. Germline CDR1 is SGHTA and CDR2 is FQGNSA. This chain's CDR3 is CASSLVWDFTDTQYF. The CDR3 DNA follows: TGTGCCAGCAGCTTAGTATGGGACTTCACAGATACGCAGTATTTT.

The V and J genes are TRBV4-1 and TRBJ2-1; 10 nucleotides align to TRBD2. Looked up from germline, CDR1 is MGHRA and CDR2 is YSYEKL. This CDR3 comprises 15 residues. Trimming at V came to 3 bases and at J to 10 bases, leaving 9 bases not matched to a gene. Here the CDR3 reads CASSQGTSVYFEQFF. The DNA of the CDR3 is TGCGCCAGCAGCCAGGGGACTAGCGTCTATTTCGAGCAGTTCTTC.

V usage is TRBV20-1 and J usage is TRBJ1-2; D call uncertain. Germline-derived CDR1 and CDR2 are DFQATT and SNEGSKA (reference sequence). V was trimmed by 3 bases and J by 9 bases, leaving 8 bases between them. The CDR3 contains 10 residues. The DNA for the CDR3 is TGCAGTGCTAGCCCTGTAAGCTACACCTTC. Its protein product is CSASPVSYTF.